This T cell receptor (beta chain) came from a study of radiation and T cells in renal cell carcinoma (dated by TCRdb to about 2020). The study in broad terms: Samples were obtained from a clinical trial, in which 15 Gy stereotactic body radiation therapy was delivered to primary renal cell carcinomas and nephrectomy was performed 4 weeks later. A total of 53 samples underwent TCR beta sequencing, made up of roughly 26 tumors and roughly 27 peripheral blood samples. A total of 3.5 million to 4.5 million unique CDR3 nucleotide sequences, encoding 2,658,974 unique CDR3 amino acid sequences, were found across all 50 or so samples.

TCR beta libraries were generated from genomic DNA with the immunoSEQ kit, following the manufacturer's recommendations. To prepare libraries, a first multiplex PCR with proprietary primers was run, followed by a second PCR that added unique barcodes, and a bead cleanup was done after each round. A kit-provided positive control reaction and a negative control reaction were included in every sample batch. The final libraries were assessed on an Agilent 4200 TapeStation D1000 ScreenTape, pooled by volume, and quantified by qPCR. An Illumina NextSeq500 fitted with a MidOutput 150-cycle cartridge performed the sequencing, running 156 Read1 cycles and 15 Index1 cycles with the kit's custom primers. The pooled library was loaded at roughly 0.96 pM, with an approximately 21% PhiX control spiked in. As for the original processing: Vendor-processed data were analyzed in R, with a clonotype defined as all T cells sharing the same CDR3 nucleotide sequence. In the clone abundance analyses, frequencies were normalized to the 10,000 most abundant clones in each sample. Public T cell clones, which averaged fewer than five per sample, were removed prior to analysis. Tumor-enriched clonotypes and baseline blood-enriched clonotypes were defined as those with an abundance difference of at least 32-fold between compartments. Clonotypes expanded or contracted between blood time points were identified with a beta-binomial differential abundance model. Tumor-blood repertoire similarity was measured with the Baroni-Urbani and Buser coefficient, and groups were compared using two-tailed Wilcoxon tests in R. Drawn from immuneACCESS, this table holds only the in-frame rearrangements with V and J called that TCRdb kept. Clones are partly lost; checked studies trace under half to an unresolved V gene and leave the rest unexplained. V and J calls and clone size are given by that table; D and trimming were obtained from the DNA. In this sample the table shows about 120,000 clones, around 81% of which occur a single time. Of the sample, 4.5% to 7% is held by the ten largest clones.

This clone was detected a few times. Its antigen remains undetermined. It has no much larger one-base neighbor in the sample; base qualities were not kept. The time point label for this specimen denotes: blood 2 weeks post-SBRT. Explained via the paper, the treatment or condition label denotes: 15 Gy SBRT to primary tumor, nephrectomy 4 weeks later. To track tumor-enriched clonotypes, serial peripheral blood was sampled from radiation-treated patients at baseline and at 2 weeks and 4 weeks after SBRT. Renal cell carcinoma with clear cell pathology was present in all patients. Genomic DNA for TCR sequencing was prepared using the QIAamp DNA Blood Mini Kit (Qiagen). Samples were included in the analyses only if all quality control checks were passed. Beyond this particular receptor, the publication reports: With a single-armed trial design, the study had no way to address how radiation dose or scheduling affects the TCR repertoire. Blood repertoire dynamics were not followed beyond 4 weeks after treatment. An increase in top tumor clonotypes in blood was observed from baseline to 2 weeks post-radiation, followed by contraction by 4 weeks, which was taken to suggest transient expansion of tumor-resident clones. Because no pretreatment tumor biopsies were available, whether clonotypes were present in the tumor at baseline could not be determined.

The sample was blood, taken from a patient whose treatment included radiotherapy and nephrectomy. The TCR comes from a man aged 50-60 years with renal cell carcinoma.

The CDR3 corresponds to CASSSWGGGSYEQYF. The DNA sequence is given as TGTGCCAGCAGCTCCTGGGGGGGAGGCTCCTACGAGCAGTACTTC. Recombination linked TRBV7-2 to TRBJ2-7; TRBD2 aligns with 7 central bases. The CDR3, cysteine through phenylalanine, is 15 amino acids long. The DNA shown is the 45-base CDR3, in frame from base 1. For CDR1 and CDR2, the germline V gene lists SGHTA and FQGNSA. The junction shows trimming of 4 bases on V and 0 bases on J, and the gene matches do not reach 6 bases of it.